This T cell receptor beta chain was documented in a study of blood T cell repertoires in COVID-19. Study in general: T cells, B-cell-depleted T cells, or PBMCs provided the cDNA or gDNA that served as material.

Cohort 3 recovery required two negative PCRs, clearance, or symptom resolution. Authors' processing steps: Scientists estimated how many nucleated cells there were by amplifying reference gene primers. Repertoires were generated with immunoSEQ multiplex PCR, while TCRdb's copy carries only in-frame clones and drops some. The DNA gave D and trimming, while V, J and clone size come from that table. In the table there are some 390,000 clones, around 87% of which are singletons. In this sample, this clone turned up once. This clonotype originated in a man aged 30 to 39 who had recovered from COVID-19. Material for sequencing was PBMCs or T cells enriched from blood (not recorded which).

The CDR3 is CASTTSGMYAGELFF. The CDR3 coding sequence is TGTGCCAGCACTACTAGCGGGATGTACGCCGGGGAGCTGTTTTTT. The chain is built from TRBV18 and TRBJ2-2; 10 positions agree with TRBD2. The V gene end was trimmed by 8 bases and the J gene end by 6 bases; junction bases not matched to a gene: 9. The CDR3 has 15 residues. Germline CDR1 and CDR2: KGHSH and LQKENI.